These 4 T cell receptor delta chains share one sample of origin, sequenced in a study of γδ T cells in repeated Plasmodium falciparum infection. TCRdb applied CATT to the multiplex PCR reads for clone calling. The table has around 50,000 delta-chain clones, 1.6% seen once. Flow sorting of PBMC yielded separate Vgamma9/Vdelta2+ and Vdelta2-negative gammadelta T cell populations for bulk repertoire analysis. The sample comprised gamma-delta T cells from blood. Receptors originate from a pool of human donors (malaria-infected and uninfected, not separated).

As to this clone: Since a far larger clone is one base different, this is likely a read error. The sample holds other DNA sequences that translate to the same CDR3. The chain employs TRDV2 and TRDJ1; TRDD3 aligns across 12 bases. TCRdb leaves out the J gene; it was filled in here by matching the DNA to germline. The germline V gene encodes CDR1 GEAIGNYY and CDR2 EKD. The CDR3 sequence is 17 residues long. CDR3 amino acids: CACDPLTGGYKTDKLIF. CDR3 DNA: TGCGCCTGTGACCCACTTACTGGGGGATACAAGACCGATAAACTCATCTTT.

As regards this clone: The protein TCRdb gives is from a much larger clone and does not agree with this DNA's translation at residue 8, likely a read error; the protein shown here comes from the DNA. The genes are TRDV1 and TRDJ1, with unresolved D. The J gene was missing in TCRdb and was found by matching the end of the DNA to germline. Germline V gives CDR1 TSWWSYY, CDR2 QGS. The CDR3 loop spans 19 amino acids. The V gene lost 1 base and the J gene lost 0 bases, with 21 bases spanning the gap. CDR3 DNA sequence: TGTGCTCTTGGGGAACCGTCCTGCCCGTATTCATGGTACACCGATAAACTCATCTTT. Protein sequence: CALGEPSCPYSWYTDKLIF.

This clone turned up a few times. This likely traces to a read error, being one base from a far larger clone. Within the sample, other DNA sequences also encode this same CDR3. V is TRDV1 and J is TRDJ1, with D possibly matching TRDD3 (5 bases). TCRdb does not report a J gene; here it was assigned by matching the DNA to germline references. Germline CDR1 and CDR2: TSWWSYY and QGS. The CDR3 has 19 residues. This CDR3 is CALGEVNFYPGILTDKLIF. CDR3 bases: TGTGCTCTTGGGGAAGTGAATTTCTACCCCGGGATTCTGACCGACAAACTCATCTTT.

In its sample, this clone was seen many times. Other DNA variants within this sample encode the same CDR3. The chain employs TRDV1 and TRDJ1; D remains unclear. V lost 3 bases and J 5 bases, leaving 19 bases between the germline ends. The CDR3 totals 16 residues. The germline V gene has CDR1 TSWWSYY and CDR2 QGS. The CDR3 sequence is CALGELRRVWMDKLIF. The CDR3 bases are TGTGCTCTTGGGGAGCTTAGACGTGTTTGGATGGATAAACTCATCTTT.